A selection of T cell receptor beta chains follows, all from one sample in a study of T-cell memory formation after mild COVID-19. MiXCR, applied by TCRdb to the 5' RACE reads, yields one record per CDR3 protein. The sample gives about 410,000 distinct CDR3 sequences, about 25% of which show up once; around 13% is in the top ten. The sequencing sample was made of PBMCs or a T cell subset sorted from them (not recorded which). Receptor source: an adult woman who had mild COVID-19 (a few samples of this study predate the infection). Cell type and time point are not known. Each CDR3 is given with its conserved first and last residue. The D gene is left open where the match is weak. For some rows the clone size is stated as once, few or many, or as a class when expanded; others skip it.

TRBD1 | TRBJ2-2 | TRBV10-3 | . | CAISPGGQNTGELFF | TGTGCCATCAGCCCAGGGGGCCAGAACACCGGGGAGCTGTTTTTT
. | TRBJ2-3 | TRBV20-1 | . | CSARDFPLWYF | TGCAGTGCTAGGGACTTTCCCTTATGGTATTTT
. | TRBJ2-2 | TRBV24-1 | few | CATSDGLPTGELFF | TGTGCCACCAGTGATGGACTCCCCACCGGGGAGCTGTTTTTT
TRBD2 | TRBJ2-1 | TRBV7-2 | . | CASSSSSGGSYNEQFF | TGTGCCAGCAGCTCCTCTAGCGGGGGGTCCTACAATGAGCAGTTCTTC
. | TRBJ2-1 | TRBV5-1 | . | CASSPGTFYNEQFF | TGCGCCAGCAGCCCCGGGACTTTTTACAATGAGCAGTTCTTC
. | TRBJ1-2 | TRBV5-1 | . | CASGEGANYGYTF | TGCGCCAGTGGTGAGGGAGCTAACTATGGCTACACCTTC
TRBD2 | TRBJ2-3 | TRBV7-8 | . | CASSIRLAGGADTQYF | TGTGCCAGCAGCATTCGACTAGCGGGAGGCGCAGATACGCAGTATTTT
. | TRBJ1-6 | TRBV20-1 | . | CSAPGSGNSPLHF | TGCAGTGCTCCAGGGTCTGGCAATTCACCCCTCCACTTT
. | TRBJ1-1 | TRBV12-3/TRBV12-4 | few | CASSLQLEGAEAFF | TGTGCCAGCAGTTTACAGCTGGAGGGGGCTGAAGCTTTCTTT
. | TRBJ2-2 | TRBV5-1 | . | CASSLDVGGPGELFF | TGCGCCAGCAGCTTGGACGTGGGGGGGCCCGGGGAGCTGTTTTTT
. | TRBJ1-2 | TRBV18 | few | CASSPGRGDLHGYTF | TGTGCCAGCTCACCAGGGAGAGGGGATCTCCATGGCTACACCTTC
. | TRBJ1-2 | TRBV5-1 | few | CASSLGGLTGAYGYTF | TGCGCCAGCAGCCTGGGGGGGCTGACAGGAGCTTATGGCTACACCTTC
. | TRBJ2-7 | TRBV10-3 | few | CAISEFQGNEQYF | TGTGCCATCAGTGAGTTTCAGGGCAACGAGCAGTACTTC
TRBD2 | TRBJ2-7 | TRBV12-3/TRBV12-4 | few | CASSTTSGTLSYEQYF | TGTGCCAGCAGTACGACTAGCGGGACACTCTCCTACGAGCAGTACTTC
TRBD1 | TRBJ2-7 | TRBV6-2/TRBV6-3 | . | CASRTGTGFYEQYF | TGTGCCAGCAGGACCGGGACAGGATTCTACGAGCAGTACTTC
TRBD2 | TRBJ2-3 | TRBV12-3/TRBV12-4 | . | CAIARGSTDTQYF | TGTGCCATCGCGCGGGGGAGCACAGATACGCAGTATTTT
TRBD1 | TRBJ2-7 | TRBV6-5 | . | CASTAVTGGGYEQYF | TGTGCCAGCACCGCCGTGACAGGGGGTGGCTACGAGCAGTACTTC
. | TRBJ2-2 | TRBV6-2/TRBV6-3 | few | CASSGGVNTGELFF | TGTGCCAGCAGTGGAGGGGTAAACACCGGGGAGCTGTTTTTT
. | TRBJ1-1 | TRBV24-1 | once | CATSDRNSGTENTEAFF | TGTGCCACCAGTGACCGAAATTCCGGGACGGAGAACACTGAAGCTTTCTTT
. | TRBJ1-2 | TRBV20-1 | . | CSAPRQGKDGYTF | TGCAGTGCCCCCCGTCAAGGAAAGGATGGCTACACCTTC
TRBD2 | TRBJ2-3 | TRBV20-1 | few | CSAETSGPTDTQYF | TGCAGTGCTGAAACTAGCGGGCCGACAGATACGCAGTATTTT
. | TRBJ2-7 | TRBV12-3/TRBV12-4 | many | CASSSSTDTYEQYF | TGTGCCAGCAGTTCTTCTACGGACACCTACGAGCAGTACTTC
. | TRBJ2-7 | TRBV6-5 | . | CASSYRAASSYEQYF | TGTGCCAGCAGTTACCGGGCCGCGAGCTCCTACGAGCAGTACTTC
TRBD2 | TRBJ2-2 | TRBV12-3/TRBV12-4 | many | CASSLGEGSTGELFF | TGTGCCAGCAGTTTAGGGGAGGGGAGCACCGGGGAGCTGTTTTTT
. | TRBJ2-2 | TRBV4-3 | few | CASSKTLLGTGELFF | TGCGCCAGCAGCAAGACACTTCTCGGGACCGGGGAGCTGTTTTTT
. | TRBJ2-1 | TRBV5-1 | . | CASSSGSSSYNEQFF | TGCGCCAGCAGCTCCGGGTCTTCGTCCTACAATGAGCAGTTCTTC
TRBD2 | TRBJ2-3 | TRBV29-1 | . | CSALAGAGTDTQYF | TGCAGCGCCCTAGCGGGAGCCGGGACAGATACGCAGTATTTT
. | TRBJ2-7 | TRBV5-1 | . | CASSQDESSYEQYF | TGCGCCAGCAGCCAGGACGAAAGCTCCTACGAGCAGTACTTC
TRBD1 | TRBJ2-1 | TRBV29-1 | . | CSVQRGTGPFNEQFF | TGCAGCGTCCAGCGCGGGACAGGACCATTTAATGAGCAGTTCTTC
TRBD1 | TRBJ2-7 | TRBV11-2 | few | CASSLPPGQSYEQYF | TGTGCCAGCAGCCTCCCTCCGGGACAGTCCTACGAGCAGTACTTC
TRBD1 | TRBJ2-7 | TRBV7-9 | . | CASSGTGRPLGDEQYF | TGTGCCAGCAGCGGGACAGGGAGGCCCCTTGGTGACGAGCAGTACTTC
. | TRBJ2-1 | TRBV11-2 | many | CASSARGGFSYNEQFF | TGTGCCAGCAGCGCCAGGGGCGGGTTTTCCTACAATGAGCAGTTCTTC
. | TRBJ2-1 | TRBV20-1 | . | CSASPDNEQFF | TGCAGTGCTAGCCCCGACAATGAGCAGTTCTTC
. | TRBJ2-3 | TRBV9 | . | CASSVSGFSTDTQYF | TGTGCCAGCAGCGTTTCCGGCTTTAGCACAGATACGCAGTATTTT
. | TRBJ2-7 | TRBV4-1 | . | CASSQGPFLGEQYF | TGCGCCAGCAGCCAAGGCCCATTTTTGGGAGAGCAGTACTTC
TRBD1 | TRBJ2-2 | TRBV7-9 | few | CASSLPLGQGTGELFF | TGTGCCAGCAGCCTCCCGCTCGGACAGGGTACCGGGGAGCTGTTTTTT
. | TRBJ2-2 | TRBV9 | few | CASSVVQLTGELFF | TGTGCCAGCAGCGTAGTTCAGCTCACCGGGGAGCTGTTTTTT
TRBD1 | TRBJ2-7 | TRBV20-1 | . | CSAIPGGSYEQYF | TGCAGTGCTATACCAGGGGGTTCCTACGAGCAGTACTTC
TRBD2 | TRBJ2-3 | TRBV7-8 | . | CASSFSGGAARTDTQYF | TGTGCCAGCAGCTTTAGCGGGGGGGCGGCGCGCACAGATACGCAGTATTTT
. | TRBJ2-5 | TRBV19 | . | CASSISVLLPPSQETQYF | TGTGCCAGTAGTATATCGGTTTTATTGCCCCCGTCACAAGAGACCCAGTACTTC
. | TRBJ2-3 | TRBV12-3/TRBV12-4 | few | CASTEGGTDTQYF | TGTGCCAGTACAGAAGGGGGAACAGATACGCAGTATTTT
TRBD1 | TRBJ2-7 | TRBV10-3 | . | CAIRGTGATYEQYF | TGTGCCATCAGGGGGACAGGGGCAACCTACGAGCAGTACTTC
. | TRBJ2-3 | TRBV20-1 | few | CSAILVPDTQYF | TGCAGTGCAATACTAGTTCCAGATACGCAGTATTTT
. | TRBJ1-2 | TRBV7-3 | . | CASSLINTSGYTF | TGTGCCAGCAGCTTAATCAATACAAGCGGCTACACCTTC
TRBD1 | TRBJ1-4 | TRBV5-4 | . | CASSRDRGASGEKLFF | TGTGCCAGCAGCCGGGACAGGGGTGCGTCGGGTGAAAAACTGTTTTTT
. | TRBJ1-1 | TRBV29-1 | . | CSVDEGAGDMNTEAFF | TGCAGCGTGGACGAAGGGGCGGGGGATATGAACACTGAAGCTTTCTTT
TRBD2 | TRBJ2-1 | TRBV5-4 | . | CASSLRGRLAGGYYNEQFF | TGTGCCAGCAGCTTGAGGGGTCGACTAGCGGGTGGTTACTACAATGAGCAGTTCTTC